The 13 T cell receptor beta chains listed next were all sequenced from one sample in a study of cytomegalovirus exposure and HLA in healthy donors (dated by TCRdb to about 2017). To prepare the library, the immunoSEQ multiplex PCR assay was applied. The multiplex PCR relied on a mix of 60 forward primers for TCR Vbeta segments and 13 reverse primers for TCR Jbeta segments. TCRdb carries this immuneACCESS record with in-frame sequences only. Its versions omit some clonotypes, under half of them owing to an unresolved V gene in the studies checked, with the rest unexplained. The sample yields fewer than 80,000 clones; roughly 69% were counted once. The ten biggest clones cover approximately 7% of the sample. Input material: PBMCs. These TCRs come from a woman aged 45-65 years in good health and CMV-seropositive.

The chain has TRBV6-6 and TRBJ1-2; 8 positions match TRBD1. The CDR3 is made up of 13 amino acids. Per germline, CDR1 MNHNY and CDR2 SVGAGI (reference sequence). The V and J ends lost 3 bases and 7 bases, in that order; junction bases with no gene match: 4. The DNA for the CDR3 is TGTGCCAGCAGTTATATGACAGGGGTTGGCTACACCTTC. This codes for CASSYMTGVGYTF.

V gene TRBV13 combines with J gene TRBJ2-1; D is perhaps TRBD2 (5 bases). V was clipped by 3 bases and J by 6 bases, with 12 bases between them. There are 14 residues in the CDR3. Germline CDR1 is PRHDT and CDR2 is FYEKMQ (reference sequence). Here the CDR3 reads CASSFRGRGNEQFF. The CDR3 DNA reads TGTGCCAGCAGCTTCCGGGGTCGGGGCAATGAGCAGTTCTTC.

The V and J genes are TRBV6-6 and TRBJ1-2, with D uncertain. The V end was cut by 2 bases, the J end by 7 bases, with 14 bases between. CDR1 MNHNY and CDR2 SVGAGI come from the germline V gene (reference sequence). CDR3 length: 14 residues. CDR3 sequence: CASSYDGPGGGYTF. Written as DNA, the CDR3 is TGTGCCAGCAGTTACGACGGGCCGGGAGGTGGCTACACCTTC.

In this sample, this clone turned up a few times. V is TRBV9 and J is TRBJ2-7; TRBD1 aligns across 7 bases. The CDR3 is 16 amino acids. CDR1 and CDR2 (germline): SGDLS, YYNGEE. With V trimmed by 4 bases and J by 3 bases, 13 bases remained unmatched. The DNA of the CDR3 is TGTGCCAGCAGCCCCAAGGGCCACGGACAGGACTACGAGCAGTACTTC. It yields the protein CASSPKGHGQDYEQYF.

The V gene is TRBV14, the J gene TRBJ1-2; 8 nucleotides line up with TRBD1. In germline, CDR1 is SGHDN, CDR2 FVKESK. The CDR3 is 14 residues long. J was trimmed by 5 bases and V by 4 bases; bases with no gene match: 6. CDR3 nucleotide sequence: TGTGCCAGCAGCCCGACAGGGGTAGGGTATGGCTACACCTTC. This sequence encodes CASSPTGVGYGYTF.

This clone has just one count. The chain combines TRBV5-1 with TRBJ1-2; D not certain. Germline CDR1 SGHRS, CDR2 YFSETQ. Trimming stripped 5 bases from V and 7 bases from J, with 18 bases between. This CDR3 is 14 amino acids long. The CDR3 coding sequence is TGCGCCAGCAGTGATTCGTGGACGGACTCTGGCTACACCTTC. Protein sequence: CASSDSWTDSGYTF.

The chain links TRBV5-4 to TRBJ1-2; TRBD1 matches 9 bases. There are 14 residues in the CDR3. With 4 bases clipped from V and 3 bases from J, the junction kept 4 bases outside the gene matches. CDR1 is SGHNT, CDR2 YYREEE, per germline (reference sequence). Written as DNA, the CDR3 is TGTGCCAGCAGCGTGACAGGGGGGGACTATGGCTACACCTTC. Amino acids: CASSVTGGDYGYTF.

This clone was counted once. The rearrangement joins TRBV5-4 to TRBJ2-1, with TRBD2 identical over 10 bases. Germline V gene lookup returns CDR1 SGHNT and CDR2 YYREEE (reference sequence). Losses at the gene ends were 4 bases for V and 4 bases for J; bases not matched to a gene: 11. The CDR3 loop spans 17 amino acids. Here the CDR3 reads CASSPGNPGLAYNEQFF. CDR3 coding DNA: TGTGCCAGCAGCCCAGGAAATCCGGGACTAGCGTACAATGAGCAGTTCTTC.

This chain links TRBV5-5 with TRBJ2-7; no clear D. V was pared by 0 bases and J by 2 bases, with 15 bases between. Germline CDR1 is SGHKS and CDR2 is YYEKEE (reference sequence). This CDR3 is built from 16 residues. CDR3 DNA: TGTGCCAGCAGCTTGGGTGCTACAGCTTATACCTACGAGCAGTACGTC. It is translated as CASSLGATAYTYEQYV.

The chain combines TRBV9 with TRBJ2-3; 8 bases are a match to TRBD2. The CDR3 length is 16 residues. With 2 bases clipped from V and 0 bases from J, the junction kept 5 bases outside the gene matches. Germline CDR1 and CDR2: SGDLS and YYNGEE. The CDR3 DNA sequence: TGTGCCAGCAGCGTGAGCGGGGGCCATAGCACAGATACGCAGTATTTT. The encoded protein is CASSVSGGHSTDTQYF.

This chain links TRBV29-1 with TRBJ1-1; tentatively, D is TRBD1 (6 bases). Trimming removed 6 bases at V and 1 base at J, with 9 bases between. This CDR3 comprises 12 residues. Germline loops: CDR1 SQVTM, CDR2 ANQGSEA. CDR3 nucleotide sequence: TGCAGCGTAGGGGGGGGGAACACTGAAGCTTTCTTT. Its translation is CSVGGGNTEAFF.

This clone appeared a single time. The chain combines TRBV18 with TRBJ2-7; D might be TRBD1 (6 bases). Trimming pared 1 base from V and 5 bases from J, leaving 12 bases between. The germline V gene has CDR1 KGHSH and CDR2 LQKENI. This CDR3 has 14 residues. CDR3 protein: CASSPQQGIHEQYF. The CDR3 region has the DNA TGTGCCAGCTCACCACAACAGGGAATCCACGAGCAGTACTTC.

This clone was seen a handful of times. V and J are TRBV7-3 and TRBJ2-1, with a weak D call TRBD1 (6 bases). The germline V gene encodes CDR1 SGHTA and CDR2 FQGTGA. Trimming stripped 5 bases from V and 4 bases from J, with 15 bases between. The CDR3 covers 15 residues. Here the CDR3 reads CASSTYKDRYNEQFF. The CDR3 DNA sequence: TGTGCCAGCAGCACCTACAAAGACAGGTACAATGAGCAGTTCTTC.